This T cell receptor beta chain was retrieved from a study of shared clonotypes between healthy human individuals. The CDR3 is made up of 13 amino acids. CDR1 is SGHTA, CDR2 FQGTGA, per germline. Trimming removed 4 bases from V and 2 bases from J, with 6 bases in between. Of note for this clone: Only one base separates this from a far larger clonotype, so it likely reflects a read error.

From CD4+ cells came CD45RA+ naive and CD45RA-negative memory subsets. Clones were sequenced by immunoSEQ multiplex PCR, and TCRdb holds only the in-frame ones, with some missing. Of 900,000 to 1,200,000 clones listed, 75% to 80% are singletons. The sequence was obtained from a young man in good health. Some clones in this sample may be carry-over from other donors' samples. Sample: memory CD4+ T cells from PBMCs. As for subset: CD45RA-negative fraction. The gene calls are TRBV7-3 and TRBJ1-3; D is ambiguous. CDR3 in DNA: TGTGCCAGCAGCTCCGGGCCTGGAAACACCATATATTTT. This encodes CASSSGPGNTIYF.